This T cell receptor (beta chain) was sequenced for a study of blood T cell repertoires in COVID-19. Per germline, CDR1 MNHEY and CDR2 SVGAGI. The CDR3 covers 14 residues. V lost 7 bases and J 7 bases, leaving 16 bases between the germline ends. As processed by the authors: Estimates of nucleated cell counts were drawn from the amplification of reference gene primers. Profiling relied on immunoSEQ multiplex PCR, and the TCRdb table lists in-frame clones only, not all of them. V and J calls and clone size come straight from that table; D and trimming were deduced from the DNA. The table records 90,000 to 120,000 clones, around 89% of them present only once.

The chain recombines TRBV6-5 with TRBJ1-4; weak D call: TRBD1 (6 bases). The sequencing input was peripheral blood. The receptor was isolated from a man aged 35 to 55 with active or convalescent COVID-19. The CDR3: CASTSGVASEKLFF. The DNA for the CDR3 is TGTGCCAGCACGTCAGGGGTGGCTAGTGAAAAACTGTTTTTT.